This TCR beta chain was obtained from a study of cytomegalovirus exposure and HLA in healthy donors. Study-wide results and caveats: What TCR beta sequences reportedly achieved was accurate prediction of HLA-A and HLA-B alleles in most subjects.

Turning to this clone: What it recognizes is unknown.

It was with 60 Vbeta and 13 Jbeta primers that the PCR ran. Data came from immunoSEQ multiplex PCR; TCRdb stores just in-frame clones and leaves some out. The sample has over 90,000 clones; approximately 70% are singletons. Material for sequencing was PBMCs. The receptor was isolated from a woman aged 45-59 years in good health and CMV-seropositive.

DNA for the CDR3: TGCGCCAGCAGCCCCCGGACAGGGAGGGATCAAGGCTACACCTTC. Residues: CASSPRTGRDQGYTF. The gene calls are TRBV5-1 and TRBJ1-2; 8 nucleotides match TRBD1. V shed 4 bases, J shed 8 bases, and the junction held 13 bases outside the gene matches. The CDR3 has 15 residues. In germline, CDR1 is SGHRS, CDR2 YFSETQ.